The T cell receptor (beta chain) under discussion was sequenced for a study of Ad26.COV2.S vaccination and SARS-CoV-2 variants. Study-level information: Intramuscular Ad26.COV2.S doses were given once or twice, 56 days apart.

This sample's treatment: 15 to 20 received Ad26.COV2.S at low or high dose, single or two shots; 5 received placebo; per-sample allocation not given. Samples analyzed were those drawn on day 63 after the first vaccine or placebo injection. Generated by immunoSEQ multiplex PCR, the TCRdb table keeps only in-frame clones and is missing some. The profile covers hundreds of thousands of clones, with roughly 90% appearing a single time and roughly 1.5% taken by the ten largest. This CDR3 spans 15 amino acids. Germline CDR1 SGHVS, CDR2 FNYEAQ. Losses at the gene ends were 4 bases for V and 7 bases for J; bases not matched to a gene: 7.

The chain is built from TRBV7-6 and TRBJ1-6; 7 bases are shared with TRBD1. Sequencing used peripheral blood, obtained in a trial of Ad26.COV2.S vaccine versus placebo. The sequence came from a person aged 18-60 years who received the Ad26.COV2.S COVID-19 vaccine or a placebo. The CDR3 nucleotides are TGTGCCAGCAGCTCTCACAGGGGTGGCAATTCACCCCTCCACTTT. It yields the protein CASSSHRGGNSPLHF.